This T cell receptor beta chain was found in a study of breast tumors, draining lymph nodes, adjacent tissues. Study-level findings and limits: Data fit most tumor T cells coming from lymph node, expanding in tumor. The lymph node origin of tumor T cells was framed as consistent with a hypothesis, not demonstrated. Tumor TCR diversity was below lymph nodes but above nontumor tissue.

TCRdb processed the multiplex PCR reads anew with MiXCR; each CDR3 protein has one entry. The sample gives over 250,000 distinct CDR3 sequences, 30% to 35% of which show up once; approximately 1% is in the top ten. The lymph nodes were axillary draining lymph nodes from breast cancer patients. This clonotype was observed at least ten times. Its cognate antigen is unknown. Germline loops: CDR1 SGHRS, CDR2 YFSETQ. V lost 0 bases and J 0 bases, leaving 8 bases between the germline ends. The CDR3 is made up of 15 amino acids. The specimen was axillary lymph node tissue. This sequence joins TRBV5-1 and TRBJ2-3; D gene unclear. The clonotype comes from a female donor with breast cancer. Some clones in this sample may be carry-over from other donors' samples. This CDR3 reads CASSLATASTDTQYF. The CDR3 bases are TGCGCCAGCAGCTTGGCGACGGCTAGCACAGATACGCAGTATTTT.